The 22 T cell receptor beta chains presented below share a single source sample, sequenced in a study of CD8 T cells in Susac syndrome (dated by TCRdb to between 2018 and 2021). Libraries were constructed by the immunoSEQ multiplex PCR assay. RNA was extracted using the RNeasy kit, and roughly 0.5 to 1 microgram was reverse transcribed with random hexamers. TCRdb reanalyzed the raw reads on its own, using fastp at Q25 for trimming and MiXCR for clone calling, and kept in-frame beta chains. Entries are consolidated by CDR3 protein sequence, retaining the most common genes and DNA. The sample has approximately 170,000 distinct CDR3 sequences on record, 94% of them singletons. Together, the top ten hold about 0.094% of the sample. The specimen sequenced was CD4+ T cells from PBMCs. These receptors were collected from a human donor with multiple sclerosis.

The rearrangement joins TRBV6-6 to TRBJ1-2; TRBD1 aligns across 7 bases. Germline V gives CDR1 MNHNY, CDR2 SVGAGI (reference sequence). J lost 5 bases, V lost 5 bases, and 11 bases had no gene match. The CDR3 covers 15 residues. The CDR3 DNA is TGTGCCAGCAGTAATAGACAGGGCTCAGGATATGGCTACACCTTC. Its protein product is CASSNRQGSGYGYTF.

The chain uses TRBV20-1 and TRBJ2-2; D unclear. This CDR3 is built from 11 residues. V lost 6 bases and J lost 6, with 8 bases in between. CDR1 is DFQATT, CDR2 SNEGSKA, per germline (reference sequence). The DNA of the CDR3 is TGCAGTGCGTCTCCCGCCGGGGAGCTGTTTTTT. It encodes CSASPAGELFF.

The V and J genes are TRBV28 and TRBJ1-1; no clear D. The germline V gene encodes CDR1 MDHEN and CDR2 SYDVKM. V lost 7 bases, J lost 1 base, and 10 bases lay in between. This CDR3 contains 13 residues. The CDR3 is CASILGQNTEAFF. The CDR3, as DNA: TGTGCCAGCATCCTTGGTCAGAACACTGAAGCTTTCTTT.

The CDR3 nucleotides are TGTGCCAGCACAACCCAGGGGATCACTGAAGCTTTCTTT. It specifies CASTTQGITEAFF. This rearrangement joins TRBV12-3 or TRBV12-4 to TRBJ1-1; perhaps TRBD1 as D (6 bases). V shed 7 bases and J shed 4 bases, with 13 bases lying between them. There are 13 residues in the CDR3.

This rearrangement joins TRBV24-1 to TRBJ2-2, with a tentative D call TRBD2 (5 bases). Germline CDR1 and CDR2: KGHDR and SFDVKD. Trimming shortened V by 4 bases and J by 7 bases, and 9 bases separated the two germline ends. The CDR3 sequence is 13 residues long. The CDR3 nucleotides are TGTGCCACCAGTGACTATACTAGCGGGGAGCTGTTTTTT. It is translated as CATSDYTSGELFF.

The chain joins TRBV25-1 to TRBJ2-7; possibly TRBD1 for D (6 bases). The germline gives CDR1 MGHDK, CDR2 SYGVNS. Trimming left V 8 bases short and J 3 bases short, with 14 bases between. The CDR3 sequence is 13 residues long. DNA for the CDR3: TGTGCCAGCCAGTCCCGGACAGTCTACGAGCAGTACTTC. The encoded protein is CASQSRTVYEQYF.

J is TRBJ2-7 and V is TRBV6-2 or TRBV6-3; possibly TRBD1 or TRBD2 for D (5 bases each). Germline assignment: CDR1 MNHEY and CDR2 SVGEGT. Trimming cost V 1 base and J 6 bases, with 19 bases left between them. The CDR3 totals 16 residues. The CDR3 here is CASSYFEPTTGGEQYF. For the CDR3, the DNA is TGTGCCAGCAGTTACTTCGAACCGACCACAGGAGGCGAGCAGTACTTC.

The V call is TRBV12-3 or TRBV12-4, the J call TRBJ2-7, with TRBD1 matching over 9 bases. There are 14 residues in the CDR3. V lost 6 bases and J lost 4; bases outside the gene matches: 7. The CDR3 DNA reads as TGTGCCAGCAGACCGGGACAGGGAAATTACGAGCAGTACTTC. Translation gives CASRPGQGNYEQYF.

The gene calls are TRBV19 and TRBJ2-7; TRBD2 might be the D (7 bases). The V gene's germline CDR1 is LNHDA and CDR2 SQIVND (reference sequence). The V end was cut by 3 bases, the J end by 5 bases, with 11 bases between. This CDR3 contains 13 residues. The CDR3 region is CASSIGGANEQYF. The CDR3 coding sequence is TGTGCCAGTAGTATTGGGGGGGCAAACGAGCAGTACTTC.

The gene calls are TRBV14 and TRBJ2-6; no reliable D call. This CDR3 has 16 residues. Germline assignment: CDR1 SGHDN and CDR2 FVKESK. Trimming removed 1 base at V and 0 bases at J, with 7 bases between. CDR3 protein: CASSQVPNSGANVLTF. The CDR3 nucleotides read TGTGCCAGCAGCCAAGTTCCCAACTCTGGGGCCAACGTCCTGACTTTC.

The rearrangement links TRBV24-1 to TRBJ2-5, with D hard to call. The CDR3 totals 14 residues. The germline V gene encodes CDR1 KGHDR and CDR2 SFDVKD. V shed 6 bases and J shed 3 bases, with 13 bases lying between them. This chain's CDR3 is CATSRSAGEETQYF. The CDR3 bases are TGTGCCACCAGTAGGTCCGCCGGTGAAGAGACCCAGTACTTC.

The V gene is TRBV19, the J gene TRBJ1-2; D gene ambiguous. Germline CDR1 is LNHDA and CDR2 is SQIVND (reference sequence). This CDR3 has 13 residues. The V end was cut by 7 bases, the J end by 3 bases, with 12 bases between. The CDR3 DNA reads TGTGCCAGTATGTCGTCAGGAGACTATGGCTACACCTTC. This translates into CASMSSGDYGYTF.

Only one count was recorded for this clonotype. The gene calls are TRBV21-1 and TRBJ2-2; TRBD2 is the table's D call and was not checked against the DNA. TRBV21-1 is a pseudogene locus. The CDR3 sequence is 14 residues long. The CDR3 DNA reads TGTGCCCCCGTGAGGCGGGATGGGGCCGGGGAGCTGTTTTTT. As protein: CAPVRRDGAGELFF.

The chain has TRBV28 and TRBJ1-2; D is ambiguous. CDR3 length: 13 amino acids. Germline CDR1 and CDR2: MDHEN and SYDVKM. The germline V and J ends were trimmed by 4 bases and 6 bases, with 12 bases remaining between them. CDR3 sequence (DNA): TGTGCCAGCAGTTCCATCATTGATCATGGCTACACCTTC. Residues: CASSSIIDHGYTF.

The J gene is TRBJ2-2, the V gene TRBV29-1; D might be TRBD1 or TRBD2, each matching 5 bases. The germline V gene has CDR1 SQVTM and CDR2 ANQGSEA. V lost 4 bases and J lost 6, with 15 bases in between. The CDR3 consists of 14 residues. CDR3 DNA: TGCAGCGTTGCTCCCCTGATGGGGGCCGGGGAGCTGTTTTTT. It translates to CSVAPLMGAGELFF.

The chain joins TRBV3-1 to TRBJ1-1, with TRBD1 matching 8 bases. This CDR3 comprises 15 residues. Germline trimming cut 2 bases from V and 6 bases from J; bases unmatched to any gene: 8. Germline V gene lookup returns CDR1 LGHDT and CDR2 YNNKEL (reference sequence). The CDR3 spells CASSQSRTGKPEAFF. The CDR3 DNA is TGTGCCAGCAGCCAATCACGGACAGGGAAGCCTGAAGCTTTCTTT.

The chain employs TRBV5-1 and TRBJ2-1; D remains ambiguous. Germline CDR1 and CDR2: SGHRS and YFSETQ. V was cut by 8 bases and J by 0 bases, with 12 bases left in between. This CDR3 contains 14 residues. The chain's CDR3 is CASRPQSSYNEQFF. The CDR3, as DNA: TGCGCCAGTAGACCGCAGAGCTCCTACAATGAGCAGTTCTTC.

The V gene is TRBV29-1, the J gene TRBJ2-4, with 8 bases matching TRBD1. CDR1 and CDR2 (germline): SQVTM, ANQGSEA. V trimming: 7 bases; J trimming: 6 bases; junction bases outside the gene matches: 11. CDR3 size: 14 residues. In nucleotides, the CDR3 is TGCAGCGCAGCGACCGGGACAGGTCGAAACATTCAGTACTTC. Translating it yields CSAATGTGRNIQYF.

This chain links TRBV25-1 with TRBJ2-1, with 7 bases lining up with TRBD2. The CDR3 extends over 16 amino acids. The germline gives CDR1 MGHDK, CDR2 SYGVNS. The V segment lost 5 bases and the J segment 0 bases; nucleotides outside the gene matches: 7. The CDR3: CASSYTSGASYNEQFF. The CDR3 coding sequence is TGTGCCAGCAGTTACACCAGCGGGGCCTCCTACAATGAGCAGTTCTTC.

This clonotype was detected only once. This chain links TRBV7-3 with TRBJ2-7, with D perhaps matching TRBD2 (5 bases). The germline CDR1 and CDR2 sequences are SGHTA and FQGTGA. This CDR3 spans 12 amino acids. Trimming shortened V by 2 bases and J by 6 bases, and 8 bases separated the two germline ends. The CDR3 region is CASSLVAGEQYF. In DNA, the CDR3 is TGTGCCAGCAGCTTAGTCGCGGGCGAGCAGTACTTC.

This rearrangement joins TRBV4-1 to TRBJ2-1, with 7 positions matching TRBD2. The CDR3 contains 16 residues. Germline V gene lookup returns CDR1 MGHRA and CDR2 YSYEKL. The ends lost 1 base at V and 2 bases at J; junction bases unmatched: 5. CDR3 residues: CASSQASGQTYNEQFF. The CDR3 region has the DNA TGCGCCAGCAGCCAAGCTAGCGGACAAACCTACAATGAGCAGTTCTTC.

The chain uses TRBV6-2 or TRBV6-3 and TRBJ2-1, with a possible D match to TRBD1 (6 bases). V shed 7 bases and J shed 1 base, with 11 bases lying between them. Per germline, CDR1 MNHEY and CDR2 SVGEGT. This CDR3 spans 14 amino acids. CDR3 loop: CASIRDTSYNEQFF. CDR3 nucleotides: TGTGCCAGCATTCGGGACACTTCCTACAATGAGCAGTTCTTC.